One and the same sample provided the 29 T cell receptor beta chains below, sequenced in a study of T cell responses to AZD1222 COVID-19 vaccine. Sequencing used immunoSEQ multiplex PCR; TCRdb keeps in-frame clones, though not all of them. The ten top clones account for 2% to 2.5%, within a sample of more than 110,000 clones. Sequenced material: peripheral blood. The receptors here all came from an adult in good health.

V is TRBV5-5 and J is TRBJ2-3; TRBD2 agrees at 7 bases. The germline V gene has CDR1 SGHKS and CDR2 YYEKEE (reference sequence). Germline trimming cut 3 bases from V and 1 base from J; bases unmatched to any gene: 8. The CDR3 has 16 residues. In nucleotides, the CDR3 is TGTGCCAGCAGCTCTTCTACTAGCGTGGGCACAGATACGCAGTATTTT. It translates to CASSSSTSVGTDTQYF.

The chain uses TRBV27 and TRBJ1-6; a possible D gene is TRBD1 (6 bases). Trimming removed 4 bases from V and 7 bases from J, with 11 bases in between. Germline V gives CDR1 MNHEY, CDR2 SMNVEV (reference sequence). The CDR3 contains 14 residues. This CDR3 reads CASSWGARNSPLHF. Here the CDR3 DNA reads TGTGCCAGCAGTTGGGGGGCTCGGAATTCACCCCTCCACTTT.

V and J are TRBV12-3 or TRBV12-4 and TRBJ1-2; no firm D call. The CDR3 runs 13 residues. V was trimmed by 5 bases and J by 4 bases, leaving 11 bases between them. CDR3 nucleotides: TGTGCCAGCAGTAGGACCGGCATCTATGGCTACACCTTC. This codes for CASSRTGIYGYTF.

CDR3 amino acids: CASTTPNSPSGNTIYF. The DNA of the CDR3 is TGTGCCAGTACCACACCCAACAGCCCCTCTGGAAACACCATATATTTT. J is TRBJ1-3 and V is TRBV19; no reliable D call. Trimming shortened V by 7 bases and J by 0 bases, and 16 bases separated the two germline ends. Per the germline V gene, CDR1 is LNHDA and CDR2 is SQIVND (reference sequence). This CDR3 comprises 16 residues.

The J gene is TRBJ2-7, the V gene TRBV7-8; TRBD1 is a possible D gene (6 bases). CDR3 length: 14 residues. Germline V gives CDR1 SGHVS, CDR2 FQNEAQ. Between the trimmed V and J ends, which lost 5 bases and 2 bases, there was a span of 13 bases. CDR3 coding DNA: TGTGCCAGCAGCATACAGGGATCGACCTACGAGCAGTACTTC. Protein sequence: CASSIQGSTYEQYF.

The chain recombines TRBV5-1 with TRBJ2-2, with D maybe TRBD2 (5 bases). The CDR3 is 15 residues long. The V gene lost 4 bases and the J gene lost 0 bases, with 10 bases spanning the gap. Germline V CDR1 and CDR2: SGHRS, YFSETQ. The CDR3 DNA reads TGCGCCAGCAGCAAGAGCGGCGCGAACACCGGGGAGCTGTTTTTT. Protein: CASSKSGANTGELFF. Variable domain in full (rest from reference TRBV5-1 and TRBJ2-2): KAGVTQTPRYLIKTRGQQVTLSCSPISGHRSVSWYQQTPGQGLQFLFEYFSETQRNKGNFPGRFSGRQFSNSRSEMNVSTLELGDSALYLCASSKSGANTGELFFGEGSRLTVL.

The CDR3 sequence: CASSGTVYGYTF. CDR3 DNA sequence: TGCGCCAGCAGTGGGACAGTCTATGGCTACACCTTC. The rearrangement joins TRBV10-1 to TRBJ1-2, with a tentative D call TRBD1 (6 bases). The CDR3 is 12 residues long. Per germline, CDR1 WNHNN and CDR2 SYGVQD (reference sequence). V was trimmed by 4 bases and J by 4 bases, leaving 7 bases between them.

The chain joins TRBV6-2 or TRBV6-3 to TRBJ2-5; D unclear. This CDR3 contains 13 residues. Germline CDR1 and CDR2: MNHEY and SVGEGT. Trimming removed 4 bases from V and 7 bases from J, with 13 bases in between. CDR3 residues: CASSSGETGTQYF. The CDR3 DNA reads as TGTGCCAGCAGTTCCGGAGAGACGGGGACCCAGTACTTC.

The gene calls are TRBV24-1 and TRBJ2-7; 8 positions agree with TRBD1. This CDR3 spans 16 amino acids. Trimming removed 3 bases from V and 1 base from J; junction bases left unmatched: 7. Germline assignment: CDR1 KGHDR and CDR2 SFDVKD. The CDR3 DNA reads TGTGCCACCAGTGATCCAGGACAGGGTGGATCCTACGAGCAGTACTTC. It translates to CATSDPGQGGSYEQYF.

The chain combines TRBV10-1 with TRBJ2-7; D possibly uses TRBD1 or TRBD2 (6 bases each). Trimming stripped 0 bases from V and 2 bases from J, with 8 bases between. CDR3 length: 14 amino acids. CDR1 is WNHNN and CDR2 is SYGVQD in the germline V gene (reference sequence). The CDR3 loop reads CASSESGGPYEQYF. The CDR3 bases are TGCGCCAGCAGTGAGTCCGGGGGCCCCTACGAGCAGTACTTC.

This chain connects TRBV4-1 to TRBJ1-3, with D possibly being TRBD1 (5 bases). The CDR3 runs 17 residues. Deletions cut 5 bases from V and 0 bases from J, with 17 bases between. Germline CDR1 and CDR2: MGHRA and YSYEKL. The CDR3 sequence: CASSARGGSSSGNTIYF. DNA of the CDR3: TGCGCCAGCAGCGCTCGGGGGGGTTCCAGCTCTGGAAACACCATATATTTT.

The V gene is TRBV9, the J gene TRBJ1-1, with TRBD1 matching over 9 bases. The germline V gene encodes CDR1 SGDLS and CDR2 YYNGEE. Trimming took 2 bases from V and 4 from J; bases not matched to a gene: 6. There are 15 residues in the CDR3. CDR3 sequence reads: CASSVAGQGGTEAFF. DNA of the CDR3: TGTGCCAGCAGCGTGGCGGGACAGGGAGGCACTGAAGCTTTCTTT.

This sequence joins TRBV5-6 and TRBJ1-2; D gene unclear. Trimming pared 2 bases from V and 2 bases from J, leaving 1 base between. Per the germline V gene, CDR1 is SGHDT and CDR2 is YYEEEE. The CDR3 is 11 amino acids. In DNA, the CDR3 is TGTGCCAGCAGCTTAAACTATGGCTACACCTTC. Translated, it gives CASSLNYGYTF.

The V gene is TRBV6-5, the J gene TRBJ1-1; D not resolved. Trimming pared 4 bases from V and 1 base from J, leaving 7 bases between. Germline CDR1 reads MNHEY; CDR2 reads SVGAGI. The CDR3 extends over 13 amino acids. The CDR3 reads CASSLTRNTEAFF. The CDR3 DNA reads TGTGCCAGCAGTTTGACACGGAACACTGAAGCTTTCTTT.

The chain employs TRBV9 and TRBJ1-3; D not certain. The V and J ends lost 0 bases and 0 bases respectively, with 4 bases between them. There are 14 residues in the CDR3. CDR1 is SGDLS, CDR2 YYNGEE, per germline. This chain's CDR3 is CASSVEHSGNTIYF. The DNA for the CDR3 is TGTGCCAGCAGCGTAGAACACTCTGGAAACACCATATATTTT.

The chain carries TRBV2 and TRBJ1-1, with no clear D. Per germline, CDR1 SNHLY and CDR2 FYNNEI. Trimming took 7 bases from V and 7 from J, leaving 16 bases between them. This CDR3 spans 13 amino acids. CDR3 residues: CASTVGLSYEAFF. CDR3 bases: TGTGCCAGCACCGTGGGGTTGTCCTATGAAGCTTTCTTT.

This chain connects TRBV12-3 or TRBV12-4 to TRBJ1-5; no clear D. V lost 1 base and J 4 bases, leaving 5 bases between the germline ends. The CDR3 runs 13 residues. CDR3 region: CASSLGWNQPQHF. For the CDR3, the DNA is TGTGCCAGCAGTTTAGGCTGGAATCAGCCCCAGCATTTT.

The chain recombines TRBV4-1 with TRBJ1-3; D is unclear. V lost 0 bases and J lost 1, with 10 bases in between. The CDR3 is 16 amino acids. CDR1 MGHRA and CDR2 YSYEKL come from the germline V gene. DNA of the CDR3: TGCGCCAGCAGCCAAGATCAGGCCAGATCTGGAAACACCATATATTTT. Protein sequence: CASSQDQARSGNTIYF.

The chain recombines TRBV2 with TRBJ2-5; 8 nucleotides agree with TRBD2. There are 13 residues in the CDR3. In germline, CDR1 is SNHLY, CDR2 FYNNEI. With V trimmed by 7 bases and J by 2 bases, 3 bases remained unmatched. CDR3: CASKRGQQETQYF. The CDR3 DNA reads TGTGCCAGCAAGCGGGGGCAGCAAGAGACCCAGTACTTC.

The rearrangement uses TRBV5-1 and TRBJ1-4; TRBD1 might be the D (5 bases). CDR1 is SGHRS, CDR2 YFSETQ, per germline. The CDR3 is 16 amino acids. Trimming cost V 4 bases and J 0 bases, with 13 bases left between them. The CDR3 protein is CASSRGTVATNEKLFF. The CDR3 region has the DNA TGCGCCAGCAGCCGGGGGACCGTCGCAACTAATGAAAAACTGTTTTTT.

This rearrangement joins TRBV29-1 to TRBJ2-3; no clear D gene. The CDR3 extends over 14 amino acids. The germline V gene has CDR1 SQVTM and CDR2 ANQGSEA. Deletions cut 2 bases from V and 5 bases from J, with 14 bases between. Written as DNA, the CDR3 is TGCAGCGTTGAAATCGGGTCTTCAGGAGATACGCAGTATTTT. Translated, it gives CSVEIGSSGDTQYF.

The chain links TRBV19 to TRBJ1-2, with a tentative D call TRBD1 (5 bases). Germline V CDR1 and CDR2: LNHDA, SQIVND (reference sequence). This CDR3 has 18 amino acids. V lost 8 bases and J lost 2, with 27 bases in between. CDR3 DNA: TGTGCCAGTTATTTTAATGGAGAAGGGGAGAGCTTAAACTATGGCTACACCTTC. It yields the protein CASYFNGEGESLNYGYTF.

The chain is built from TRBV20-1 and TRBJ2-1; no reliable D call. Germline V gene sequence: CDR1 DFQATT, CDR2 SNEGSKA (reference sequence). Trimming took 3 bases from V and 5 from J, leaving 5 bases between them. The CDR3 extends over 11 amino acids. The CDR3 spells CSASMDNEQFF. The CDR3 DNA reads TGCAGTGCTAGCATGGACAATGAGCAGTTCTTC.

J is TRBJ1-1 and V is TRBV19; D unclear. The V end was cut by 1 base, the J end by 4 bases, with 7 bases between. The germline gives CDR1 LNHDA, CDR2 SQIVND (reference sequence). The CDR3 length is 13 residues. The CDR3 DNA reads as TGTGCCAGTAGTATAGGACGGACCACTGAAGCTTTCTTT. It encodes CASSIGRTTEAFF.

The rearrangement joins TRBV6-1 to TRBJ1-3; 7 positions agree with TRBD1. The CDR3 is 21 amino acids. CDR1 and CDR2 from the germline V gene are MNHNS and SASEGT. The V and J ends lost 1 base and 0 bases, in that order; junction bases with no gene match: 18. The CDR3 spells CASSEDRGQTKLSNSGNTIYF. In nucleotides, the CDR3 is TGTGCCAGCAGTGAAGATCGGGGACAGACAAAACTCTCTAACTCTGGAAACACCATATATTTT.

The chain has TRBV5-5 and TRBJ1-2, with D unclear. The CDR3 length is 16 residues. In germline, CDR1 is SGHKS, CDR2 YYEKEE (reference sequence). Trimming left V 2 bases short and J 2 bases short, with 16 bases between. The CDR3 sequence: CASSFSLQISNYGYTF. In nucleotides, the CDR3 is TGTGCCAGCAGCTTTAGTCTGCAGATCTCCAACTATGGCTACACCTTC.

In the case of this clone: An end of the junction differs from the germline gene, which may be a read error. This chain joins TRBV3-1 (or the pseudogene TRBV3-2) and TRBJ2-5; D remains unclear. The CDR3 loop spans 15 amino acids. Germline CDR1 is LGHDT and CDR2 is YNNKEL (reference sequence). The CDR3 sequence is CASSPPAKPQGTQYF. CDR3 DNA sequence: TGTGCCAGCAGCCCTCCTGCGAAGCCCCAAGGGACCCAGTACTTC.

The gene calls are TRBV10-2 and TRBJ2-5, with 7 nucleotides matching TRBD1. Losses at the gene ends were 8 bases for V and 7 bases for J; bases not matched to a gene: 16. Germline V gene data show CDR1 as WSHSY and CDR2 as SAAADI. This CDR3 has 15 amino acids. CDR3 amino acids: CASAPGTARRGTQYF. In DNA, the CDR3 is TGCGCCAGCGCCCCCGGGACAGCGCGTCGAGGGACCCAGTACTTC.

The chain couples TRBV11-2 to TRBJ1-1; 8 nucleotides align to TRBD1. Looked up from germline, CDR1 is SGHAT and CDR2 is FQNNGV. The V gene end was trimmed by 0 bases and the J gene end by 10 bases; junction bases not matched to a gene: 4. CDR3 length: 13 amino acids. CDR3 nucleotides: TGTGCCAGCAGCTTAGATCCGGACAGGGCAGCTTTCTTT. This codes for CASSLDPDRAAFF. The full variable domain, its missing parts supplied by reference TRBV11-2 and TRBJ1-1, is EAGVAQSPRYKIIEKRQSVAFWCNPISGHATLYWYQQILGQGPKLLIQFQNNGVVDDSQLPKDRFSAERLKGVDSTLKIQPAKLEDSAVYLCASSLDPDRAAFFGQGTRLTVV.